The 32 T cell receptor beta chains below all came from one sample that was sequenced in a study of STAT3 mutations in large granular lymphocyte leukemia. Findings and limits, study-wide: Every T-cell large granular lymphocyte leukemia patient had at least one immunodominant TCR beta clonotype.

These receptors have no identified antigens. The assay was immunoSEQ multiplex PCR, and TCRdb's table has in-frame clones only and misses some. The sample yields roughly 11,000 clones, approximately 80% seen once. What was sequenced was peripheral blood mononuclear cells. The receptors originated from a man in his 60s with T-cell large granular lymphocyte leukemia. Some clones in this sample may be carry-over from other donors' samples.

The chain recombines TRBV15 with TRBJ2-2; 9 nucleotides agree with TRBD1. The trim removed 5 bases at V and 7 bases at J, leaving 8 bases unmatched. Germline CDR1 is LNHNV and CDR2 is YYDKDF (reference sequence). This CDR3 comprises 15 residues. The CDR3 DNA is TGTGCCACCAGCCGCCACAGGGGGCAGGGCGGGGAGCTGTTTTTT. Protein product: CATSRHRGQGGELFF.

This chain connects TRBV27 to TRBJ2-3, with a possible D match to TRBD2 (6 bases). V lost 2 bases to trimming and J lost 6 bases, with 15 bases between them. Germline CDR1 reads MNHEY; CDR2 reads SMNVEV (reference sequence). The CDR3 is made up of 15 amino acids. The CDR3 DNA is TGTGCCAGCAGTTTAAATGGAGGGCCCACGGATACGCAGTATTTT. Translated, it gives CASSLNGGPTDTQYF.

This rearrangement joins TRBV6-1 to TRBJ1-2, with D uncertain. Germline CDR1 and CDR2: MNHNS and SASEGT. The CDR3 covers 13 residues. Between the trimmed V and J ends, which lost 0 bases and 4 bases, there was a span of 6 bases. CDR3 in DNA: TGTGCCAGCAGTGAAGCGCGCGGCTATGGCTACACCTTC. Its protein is CASSEARGYGYTF.

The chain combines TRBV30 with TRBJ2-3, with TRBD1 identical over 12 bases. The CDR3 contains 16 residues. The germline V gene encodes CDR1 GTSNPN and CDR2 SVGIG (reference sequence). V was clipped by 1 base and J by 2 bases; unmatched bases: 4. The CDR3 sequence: CAWSDGTGGITDTQYF. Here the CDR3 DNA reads TGTGCCTGGAGTGATGGGACAGGGGGCATCACAGATACGCAGTATTTT. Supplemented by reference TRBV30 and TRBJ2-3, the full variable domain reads SQTIHQWPATLVQPVGSPLSLECTVEGTSNPNLYWYRQAAGRGLQLLFYSVGIGQISSEVPQNLSASRPQDRQFILSSKKLLLSDSGFYLCAWSDGTGGITDTQYFGPGTRLTVL.

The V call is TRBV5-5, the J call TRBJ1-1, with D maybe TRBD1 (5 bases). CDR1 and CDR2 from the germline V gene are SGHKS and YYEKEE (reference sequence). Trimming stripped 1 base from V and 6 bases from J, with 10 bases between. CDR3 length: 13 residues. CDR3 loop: CASSLSGQPEAFF. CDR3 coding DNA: TGTGCCAGCAGCTTGTCAGGGCAACCTGAAGCTTTCTTT.

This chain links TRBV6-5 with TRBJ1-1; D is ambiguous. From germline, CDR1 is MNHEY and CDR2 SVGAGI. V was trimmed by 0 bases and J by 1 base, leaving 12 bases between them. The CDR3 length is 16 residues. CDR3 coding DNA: TGTGCCAGCAGTTACTCGGGTGGACGGGGGAACACTGAAGCTTTCTTT. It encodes CASSYSGGRGNTEAFF.

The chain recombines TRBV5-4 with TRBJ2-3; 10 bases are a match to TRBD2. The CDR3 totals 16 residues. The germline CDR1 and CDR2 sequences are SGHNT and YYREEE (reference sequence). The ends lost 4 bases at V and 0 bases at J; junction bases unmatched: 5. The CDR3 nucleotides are TGTGCCAGCAGCCGGACTAGCGGTCTTAGCACAGATACGCAGTATTTT. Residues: CASSRTSGLSTDTQYF.

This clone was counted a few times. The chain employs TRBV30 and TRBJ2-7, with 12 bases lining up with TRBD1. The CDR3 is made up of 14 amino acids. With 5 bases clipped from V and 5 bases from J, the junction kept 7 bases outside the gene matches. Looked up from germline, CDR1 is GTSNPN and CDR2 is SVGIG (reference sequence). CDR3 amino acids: CAWSLGTGGDEQYF. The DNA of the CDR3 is TGTGCCTGGTCCCTAGGGACAGGGGGCGACGAGCAGTACTTC.

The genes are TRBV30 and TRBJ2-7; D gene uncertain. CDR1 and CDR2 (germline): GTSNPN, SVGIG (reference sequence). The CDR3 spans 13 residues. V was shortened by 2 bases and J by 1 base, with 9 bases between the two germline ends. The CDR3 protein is CAWSRSASYEQYF. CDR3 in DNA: TGTGCCTGGAGTCGGAGCGCTTCCTACGAGCAGTACTTC.

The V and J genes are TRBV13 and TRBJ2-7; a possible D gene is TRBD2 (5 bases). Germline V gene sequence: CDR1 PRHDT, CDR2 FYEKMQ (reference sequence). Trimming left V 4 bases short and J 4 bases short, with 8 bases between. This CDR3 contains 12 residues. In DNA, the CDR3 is TGTGCCAGCAGCTCCGGGGAGTACGAGCAGTACTTC. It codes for CASSSGEYEQYF.

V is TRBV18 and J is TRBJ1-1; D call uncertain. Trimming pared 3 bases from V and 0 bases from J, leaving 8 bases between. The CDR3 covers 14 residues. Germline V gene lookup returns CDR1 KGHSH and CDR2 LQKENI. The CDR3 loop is CASSPEGLNTEAFF. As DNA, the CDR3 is TGTGCCAGCTCACCTGAGGGCTTGAACACTGAAGCTTTCTTT.

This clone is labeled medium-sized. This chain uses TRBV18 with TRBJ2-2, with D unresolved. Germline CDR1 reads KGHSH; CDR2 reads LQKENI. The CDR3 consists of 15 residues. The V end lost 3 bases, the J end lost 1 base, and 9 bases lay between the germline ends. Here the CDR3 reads CASSPPRGNTGELFF. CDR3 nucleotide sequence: TGTGCCAGCTCACCCCCTCGAGGGAACACCGGGGAGCTGTTTTTT. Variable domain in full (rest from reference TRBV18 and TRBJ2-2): NAGVMQNPRHLVRRRGQEARLRCSPMKGHSHVYWYRQLPEEGLKFMVYLQKENIIDESGMPKERFSAEFPKEGPSILRIQQVVRGDSAAYFCASSPPRGNTGELFFGEGSRLTVL.

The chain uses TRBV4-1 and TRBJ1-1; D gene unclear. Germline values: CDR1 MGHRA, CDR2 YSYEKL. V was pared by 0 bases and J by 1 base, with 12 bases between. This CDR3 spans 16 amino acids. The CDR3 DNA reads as TGCGCCAGCAGCCAAGAAGATTCGTGGGGGAACACTGAAGCTTTCTTT. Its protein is CASSQEDSWGNTEAFF.

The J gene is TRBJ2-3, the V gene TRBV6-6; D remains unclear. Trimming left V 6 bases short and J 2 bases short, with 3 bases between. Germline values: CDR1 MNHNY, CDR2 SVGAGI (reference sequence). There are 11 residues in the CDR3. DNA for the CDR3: TGTGCCAGCAGCCTCACAGATACGCAGTATTTT. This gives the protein CASSLTDTQYF.

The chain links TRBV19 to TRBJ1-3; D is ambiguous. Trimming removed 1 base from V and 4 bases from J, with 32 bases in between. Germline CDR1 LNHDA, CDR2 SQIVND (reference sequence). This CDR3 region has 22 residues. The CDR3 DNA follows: TGTGCCAGTAGTATAGCTCTCCGGCCACCCCTGATTCAGAACCCGGGAGGAAACACCATATATTTT. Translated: CASSIALRPPLIQNPGGNTIYF.

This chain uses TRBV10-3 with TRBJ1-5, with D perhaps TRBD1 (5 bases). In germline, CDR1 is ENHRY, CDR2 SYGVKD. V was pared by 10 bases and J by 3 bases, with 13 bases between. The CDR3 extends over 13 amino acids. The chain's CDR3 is CATRPGDNQPQHF. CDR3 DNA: TGTGCCACCCGTCCGGGGGACAATCAGCCCCAGCATTTT.

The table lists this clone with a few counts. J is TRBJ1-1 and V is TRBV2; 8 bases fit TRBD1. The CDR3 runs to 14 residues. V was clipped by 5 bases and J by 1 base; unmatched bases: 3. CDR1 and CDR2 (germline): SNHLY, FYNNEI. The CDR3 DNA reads TGTGCCAGCAGTCTGCAGGGGGCGAACACTGAAGCTTTCTTT. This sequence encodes CASSLQGANTEAFF.

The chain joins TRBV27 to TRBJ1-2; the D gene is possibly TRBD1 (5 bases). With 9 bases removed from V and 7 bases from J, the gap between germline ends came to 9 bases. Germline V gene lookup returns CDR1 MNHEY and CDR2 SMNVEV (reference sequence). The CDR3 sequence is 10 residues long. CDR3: CARTGGGYTF. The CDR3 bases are TGTGCCAGGACCGGGGGTGGCTACACCTTC.

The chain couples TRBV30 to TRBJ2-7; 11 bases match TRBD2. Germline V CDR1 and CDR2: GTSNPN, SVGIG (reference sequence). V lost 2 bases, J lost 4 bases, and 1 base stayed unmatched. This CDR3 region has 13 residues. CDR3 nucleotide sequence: TGTGCCTGGAGTACTAGCGGGAGATACGAGCAGTACTTC. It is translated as CAWSTSGRYEQYF.

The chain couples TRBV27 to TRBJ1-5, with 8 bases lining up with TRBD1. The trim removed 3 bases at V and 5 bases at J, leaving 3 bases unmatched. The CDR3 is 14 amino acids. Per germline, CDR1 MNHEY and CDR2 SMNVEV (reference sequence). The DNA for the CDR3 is TGTGCCAGCAGTTTCCAGACAGGGGATCAGCCCCAGCATTTT. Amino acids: CASSFQTGDQPQHF.

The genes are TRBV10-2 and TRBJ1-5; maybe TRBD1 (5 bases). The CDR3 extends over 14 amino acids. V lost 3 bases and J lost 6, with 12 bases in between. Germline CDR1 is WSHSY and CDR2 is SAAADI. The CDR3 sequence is CASSEGGVGQPQHF. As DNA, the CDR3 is TGCGCCAGCAGTGAAGGAGGGGTCGGTCAGCCCCAGCATTTT.

The CDR3, as DNA: TGTGCCAGCACGGGGACAGGGGCTAACTATGGCTACACCTTC. The encoded protein is CASTGTGANYGYTF. The chain uses TRBV2 and TRBJ1-2, with 10 bases that match TRBD1. The CDR3 is made up of 14 amino acids. J was trimmed by 0 bases and V by 7 bases; bases with no gene match: 2. Germline CDR1 reads SNHLY; CDR2 reads FYNNEI.

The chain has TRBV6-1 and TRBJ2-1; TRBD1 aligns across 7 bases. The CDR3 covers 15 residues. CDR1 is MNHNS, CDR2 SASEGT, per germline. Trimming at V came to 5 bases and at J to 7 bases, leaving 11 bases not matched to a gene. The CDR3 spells CASSTSTGSLNEQFF. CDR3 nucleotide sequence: TGTGCCAGCAGTACCTCGACAGGGAGTTTGAATGAGCAGTTCTTC.

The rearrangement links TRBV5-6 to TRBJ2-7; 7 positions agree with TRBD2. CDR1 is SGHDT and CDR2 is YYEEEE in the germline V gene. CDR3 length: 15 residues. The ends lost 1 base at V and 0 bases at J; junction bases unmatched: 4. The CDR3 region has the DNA TGTGCCAGCAGCTTGCGGCGGGAGCCCTCCTACGAGCAGTACTTC. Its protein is CASSLRREPSYEQYF.

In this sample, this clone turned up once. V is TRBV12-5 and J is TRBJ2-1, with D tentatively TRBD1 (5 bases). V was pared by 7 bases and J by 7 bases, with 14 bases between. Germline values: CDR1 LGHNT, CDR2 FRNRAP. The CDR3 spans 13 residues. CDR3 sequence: CASEKGFENEQFF. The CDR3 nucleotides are TGTGCTAGTGAGAAGGGGTTCGAAAATGAGCAGTTCTTC.

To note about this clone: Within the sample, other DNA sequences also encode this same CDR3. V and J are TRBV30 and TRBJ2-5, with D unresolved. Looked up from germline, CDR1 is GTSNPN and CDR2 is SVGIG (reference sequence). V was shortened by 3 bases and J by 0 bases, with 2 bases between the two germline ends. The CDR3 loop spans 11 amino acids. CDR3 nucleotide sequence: TGTGCCTGGAGCCACCAAGAGACCCAGTACTTC. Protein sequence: CAWSHQETQYF.

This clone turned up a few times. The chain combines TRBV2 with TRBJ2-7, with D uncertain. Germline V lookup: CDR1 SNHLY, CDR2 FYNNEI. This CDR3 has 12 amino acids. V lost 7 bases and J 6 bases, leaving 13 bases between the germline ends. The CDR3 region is CASILDTAEQYF. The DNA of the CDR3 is TGTGCCAGCATCCTAGACACGGCCGAGCAGTACTTC.

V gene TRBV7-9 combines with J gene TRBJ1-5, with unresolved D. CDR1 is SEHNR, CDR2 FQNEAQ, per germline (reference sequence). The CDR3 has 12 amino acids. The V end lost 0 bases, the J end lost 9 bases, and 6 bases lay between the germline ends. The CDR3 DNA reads TGTGCCAGCAGCTTAGCCCCGGGGCCCCAGCATTTT. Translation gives CASSLAPGPQHF.

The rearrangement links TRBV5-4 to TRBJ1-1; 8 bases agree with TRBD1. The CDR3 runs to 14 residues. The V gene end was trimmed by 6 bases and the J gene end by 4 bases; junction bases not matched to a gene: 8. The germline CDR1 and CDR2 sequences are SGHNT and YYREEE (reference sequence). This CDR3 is CASTPTQGATEAFF. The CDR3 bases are TGTGCCAGCACCCCTACCCAGGGGGCCACTGAAGCTTTCTTT.

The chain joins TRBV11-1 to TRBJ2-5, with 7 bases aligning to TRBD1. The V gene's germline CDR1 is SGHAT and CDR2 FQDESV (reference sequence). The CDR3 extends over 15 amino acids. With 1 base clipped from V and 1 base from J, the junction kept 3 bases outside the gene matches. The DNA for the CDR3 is TGTGCCAGCAGCTTAGGTGGGACAGCCCAAGAGACCCAGTACTTC. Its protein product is CASSLGGTAQETQYF.

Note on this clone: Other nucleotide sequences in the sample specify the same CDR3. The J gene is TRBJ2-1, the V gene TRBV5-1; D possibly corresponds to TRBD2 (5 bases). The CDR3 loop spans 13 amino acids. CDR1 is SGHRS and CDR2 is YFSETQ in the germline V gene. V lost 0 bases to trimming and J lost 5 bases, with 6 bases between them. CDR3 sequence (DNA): TGCGCCAGCAGCTTGGCGGGGAACAATGAGCAGTTCTTC. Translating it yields CASSLAGNNEQFF.

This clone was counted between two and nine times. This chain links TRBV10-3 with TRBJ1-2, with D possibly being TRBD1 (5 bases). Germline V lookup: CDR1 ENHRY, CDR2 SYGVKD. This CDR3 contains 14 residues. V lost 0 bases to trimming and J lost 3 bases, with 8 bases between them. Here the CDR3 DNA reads TGTGCCATCAGTGAGTCTGACAGCTACTATGGCTACACCTTC. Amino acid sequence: CAISESDSYYGYTF.